The clone carrying this T cell receptor beta chain came up a few times. Its antigen is unidentified. Construction of the TCRbeta library involved unique molecular identifiers. TCRdb re-analysed the PCR reads in MiXCR, keeping a single row per CDR3 protein. The sample records 200,000 or so distinct CDR3 sequences, about 8.2% being singletons. V lost 6 bases, J lost 3 bases, and 11 bases lay in between. Germline loops: CDR1 SQVTM, CDR2 ANQGSEA. The CDR3 contains 12 residues. This sample is part of a study of T-cell reconstitution after alpha-beta-depleted transplantation in children. Regarding the study as a whole: About two months after transplant, alpha-beta T cells reportedly came from several hundred expanded graft clones. The study traced high day-60 TCRbeta diversity in some patients to surviving recipient T cells and thymic progenitors. Among T cells one year after transplant, newly produced cells accounted for most counts and diversity.

The V call is TRBV29-1, the J call TRBJ2-5, with TRBD2 as a possible D gene (7 bases). The receptor's source is a male patient aged 2-15 years who had a stem cell transplant for acute myeloid leukemia, so the T cells may come from the graft donor. Sample: PBMCs, mostly from graft donor cells, taken 360 days after TCRalphabeta/CD19-depleted stem cell transplant. The CDR3 DNA reads as TGCAGCGTAGAGGGGGGGGAAGAGACCCAGTACTTC. It translates to CSVEGGEETQYF. Using reference TRBV29-1 and TRBJ2-5 for the parts outside the CDR3, the full variable domain is SAVISQKPSRDICQRGTSLTIQCQVDSQVTMMFWYRQQPGQSLTLIATANQGSEATYESGFVIDKFPISRPNLTFSTLTVSNMSPEDSSIYLCSVEGGEETQYFGPGTRLLVL.